The clone carrying this TCR beta chain was counted many times. This entry is derived from a study of T cells in Graves' hyperthyroidism and ophthalmopathy. Hyperthyroidism was newly diagnosed in patients aged 18 to 65 (duration under 2 months). Clinical symptoms, serum thyroxine, TRAb, thyroid ultrasound and orbital computed tomography established diagnosis. Amplified regions were TCR beta CDR3 sequences from RNA transcripts. An initial round of RT-PCR targeting the TCR CDR3 relied on the HTBI primer set. TCRdb re-analysed the multiplex PCR reads in MiXCR, keeping a single row per CDR3 protein. The sample carries over 650,000 distinct CDR3 sequences, about 16% recorded once. The germline V gene has CDR1 DFQATT and CDR2 SNEGSKA (reference sequence). The J segment lost 4 bases and the V segment lost 6 bases, leaving 15 bases of the junction unmatched. The CDR3 extends over 18 amino acids.

This clonotype was sampled from a man younger than 35 with Graves' hyperthyroidism. This chain uses TRBV20-1 with TRBJ2-1, with 13 bases aligning to TRBD2. The material sequenced was blood. The CDR3 DNA reads as TGCAGTGCACCTCACCCGGGACTAGCGGGACTACTATACAATGAGCAGTTCTTC. It is translated as CSAPHPGLAGLLYNEQFF.